This is a list of T cell receptor beta chains from one sample in a study of cytomegalovirus exposure and HLA in healthy donors. Some clones are missing from TCRdb's copy, which holds only in-frame ones; the method was immunoSEQ multiplex PCR. The table lists under 140,000 clones, more than 75% of them singletons, with more than 1.5% in the top ten. Sequencing was carried out using PBMCs. Receptors were obtained from a man in his forties or fifties in good health and CMV-seronegative. CDR3s leave out the opening cysteine and the closing phenylalanine or tryptophan. Size is stated for part of the rows, as once, few or many counts, or as a class when the clone is expanded.

J | V | size | CDR3
TRBJ2-1 | TRBV7-8 | . | ASSDGTSGGSSSYNEQF
TRBJ2-1 | TRBV5-1 | few | ASSLLAPADEQF
TRBJ1-2 | TRBV25-1 | . | ASSAQDRGGGYT
TRBJ1-1 | TRBV30 | . | AWSVWTRRPWGRWYDTEAF
TRBJ1-2 | TRBV2 | . | ASSQIRDSLHGYT
TRBJ2-2 | TRBV6-1 | once | ASSATSGGGNTGELF
TRBJ1-3 | TRBV4-3 | . | ASSQVHSGNTIY
. | TRBV5-4 | . | ASSRETDYYEQY
TRBJ2-1 | TRBV9 | . | ASSPGTSRNEQF
TRBJ1-6 | TRBV9 | . | ASSVQGQGNSPLH
TRBJ2-5 | TRBV11-2 | . | ASSLRGGYAETQY
TRBJ2-7 | TRBV6-6 | . | ASRPGVSYEQY
TRBJ2-1 | TRBV5-4 | . | ASSRTEYNEQF
TRBJ1-1 | TRBV10-3 | . | AISGQGNTEAF
TRBJ1-4 | TRBV10-3 | few | AIKDSTNEKLF
TRBJ2-2 | TRBV30 | once | AWYPSPGELF
TRBJ1-6 | TRBV6-6 | . | ASSAPGQAGNSPLH
TRBJ1-5 | TRBV6-5 | . | ASSLFPSQPQH
TRBJ2-7 | TRBV30 | . | AWRPGQGTHEQY
TRBJ1-6 | TRBV7-3 | . | ASSLRENSPLH
TRBJ2-7 | TRBV7-6 | . | ASSLPGGTYEQY
TRBJ1-1 | TRBV5-4 | once | ASSFGGQGMNTEAF
TRBJ2-3 | TRBV7-2 | . | ASSLNQGGDTQY
TRBJ2-3 | TRBV5-6 | . | ASSQGSADTQY
TRBJ1-2 | TRBV5-4 | . | ASSLGEIYGYT
TRBJ2-1 | TRBV5-4 | . | ASSWEYRGNYNEQF
TRBJ2-7 | TRBV2 | once | ASSGKRRTGGPYEQY
TRBJ1-3 | TRBV2 | once | ASTKDTYSGNTIY
TRBJ2-7 | TRBV6-5 | . | ATRKPGGYEQY
TRBJ1-1 | TRBV6-6 | . | ASSYSTGARVYEAF
TRBJ1-1 | TRBV5-6 | . | ASSTGRGEAF
TRBJ2-1 | TRBV5-1 | . | ASSLGASGGYNEQF
TRBJ2-5 | TRBV27 | few | ASSLLPLAGGQETQY
TRBJ2-5 | TRBV5-4 | once | ASSLFAGTQETQY
TRBJ1-5 | TRBV6-5 | . | ASSFGQGNQPQH
TRBJ2-3 | TRBV19 | . | ASSSRSGVISTDTQY
TRBJ1-5 | TRBV19 | . | ASSQGRSNQPQH
TRBJ1-3 | TRBV6-1 | . | ASSGVRGRGNTIY
TRBJ2-2 | TRBV6-6 | . | ATRVAGELF
TRBJ2-7 | TRBV7-2 | . | ASSSGQGVTYEQY
TRBJ1-1 | TRBV27 | . | ASSPNPLRPEEAF
TRBJ2-1 | TRBV10-3 | . | AISVARGGAYEQF
TRBJ2-7 | TRBV4-3 | . | AIPDRGYSYEQY
TRBJ2-1 | TRBV5-1 | . | ASSLLGSSYNEQF
TRBJ1-2 | TRBV9 | . | ASSVANGGGYT
TRBJ1-5 | TRBV27 | . | ASSSNSNQPQH
TRBJ1-5 | TRBV28 | . | ASSPGTGRGQPQH
TRBJ1-1 | TRBV19 | . | ASSRGREDKTEAF
TRBJ2-5 | TRBV7-6 | . | ASSSTGGPRETQY
TRBJ2-1 | TRBV28 | . | ASSSPGQGGNEQF
TRBJ1-2 | TRBV6-4 | . | ASSDSALGHYGYT
TRBJ1-1 | TRBV28 | . | ASSLLRGIGTEAF
TRBJ1-6 | TRBV30 | . | AWKTGFDNSPLH
TRBJ1-5 | TRBV6-1 | . | ASSETGYQPQH
TRBJ1-1 | TRBV5-1 | . | ASSLTGIAF
TRBJ2-1 | TRBV4-1 | . | ASSQGGGVNEQF